Detailed here is one TCR beta chain. This clonotype was counted a few times. Its antigen is currently not known. Base qualities were left out, and no much larger clone turns up one base away. The cysteine opens and the phenylalanine closes a CDR3 of 15 amino acids. Kept here is only the CDR3 DNA, which spans 45 bases and is read in frame from base 1. At the junction V is shortened by 7 bases and J by 7 bases; bases outside the gene matches: 14. The roughly 42 donors, aged about 6 to 95 years, were systemically healthy Caucasian individuals from Russia. Approximately 9.7 milliliters of peripheral blood were drawn from each donor into EDTA-treated Vacutainer tubes. Ficoll-Paque density-gradient centrifugation was used to isolate PBMCs, with at least 6 million obtained per sample. Trizol reagent was used to extract total RNA from PBMCs, with at least 5.5 micrograms per sample. For every donor, flow cytometry on a PBMC aliquot measured the percentage of naive CD45RAhigh/CD27high T cells.

These data are taken from a study of blood T cells in healthy people across ages (dated by TCRdb to the mid-2010s). In the study overall: In model experiments, roughly one uniquely barcoded TCR beta cDNA molecule per two T cells was captured by template switching. Four age groups were formed from the donors: young (average approximately 15 years), middle-aged (just under 40), aged (around 68) and long-lived (around 80). To track age-related changes in TCR beta repertoire diversity, the study relied on deep sequencing normalized with unique cDNA molecular identifiers. Donors of different ages were randomly distributed across sequencing lanes to avoid experimental bias. Two additional independent replicas of 1 million unique cDNA reads from the same blood draw were analyzed for two donors (one aged 18 to 30 and one aged 80 or older).

General study outcomes and caveats: Total diversity estimates from one million sequenced T cells were considered lower bounds and underestimates. Because the CMV infection status of the donors was unknown, age-related changes in expanded clonotypes may potentially have been confounded. The percentage of naive T cells measured by flow cytometry correlated strongly with observed TCR beta diversity. Compared with the aged group, the long-lived group had more naive CD4+ T cells, fewer expanded clones and increased TCR diversity, a pattern suggesting age selection. Observed TCR beta diversity per million T cells fell roughly linearly with age, and a significant reduction was already apparent by age around 36. Since profiling was done on bulk unsorted PBMCs, naive and antigen-experienced compartments could not be conclusively compared.

Libraries were prepared through 5' RACE. Data came from an Illumina HiSeq 2500. A second about 7 to 12 cycle PCR used a sample-barcoded 5' primer and a J-beta primer mix. Each TCR beta cDNA molecule received a unique molecular identifier from a template-switch 5' adaptor carrying 12 random nucleotides. At least 2.5 million CDR3-containing paired-end reads were obtained from each sample. First-strand cDNA synthesis was performed from all RNA using the Mint cDNA synthesis kit, with priming by a TRBC-specific oligonucleotide. After uracil-DNA glycosylase treatment, a first 18-cycle PCR used universal primers M1SS and BC2_uni_R on all cDNA. On the authors' methods: For normalization, 1 million high-quality reads, each with a distinct molecular identifier, were randomly selected from each sample. Reads with shared molecular identifiers were discarded instead of being binned into consensus sequences. MiTCR, set to a Q25 quality threshold and the strictest error-elimination algorithm, was used for CDR3 identification, clonotype clustering and error correction. A nonparametric unseen species model with Euler transformation was used to estimate a lower bound on total TCR beta diversity. Using fastp trimming at Q25 and MiXCR clonotype assembly, TCRdb reanalyzed the public sequencing data and kept in-frame beta chains. CDR3 protein duplicates are merged, each entry listing the most common genes and DNA. The V and J calls and clone size come from TCRdb's table, not from the authors' own analysis. For this sample there are some 1.5 million distinct CDR3 sequences; under 55% appear just once. The top ten hold under 5% of the sample.

The receptor chain draws on TRBV12-3 or TRBV12-4 and TRBJ2-7, with 9 middle bases fitting TRBD1. This TCR was recovered from a woman aged 18-35 years in good health. Sequencing used blood. The DNA reads as follows: TGTGCCAGCACCGCAGACAGGGGGTTTTACAATGAGCAGTACTTC. This yields the protein CASTADRGFYNEQYF.